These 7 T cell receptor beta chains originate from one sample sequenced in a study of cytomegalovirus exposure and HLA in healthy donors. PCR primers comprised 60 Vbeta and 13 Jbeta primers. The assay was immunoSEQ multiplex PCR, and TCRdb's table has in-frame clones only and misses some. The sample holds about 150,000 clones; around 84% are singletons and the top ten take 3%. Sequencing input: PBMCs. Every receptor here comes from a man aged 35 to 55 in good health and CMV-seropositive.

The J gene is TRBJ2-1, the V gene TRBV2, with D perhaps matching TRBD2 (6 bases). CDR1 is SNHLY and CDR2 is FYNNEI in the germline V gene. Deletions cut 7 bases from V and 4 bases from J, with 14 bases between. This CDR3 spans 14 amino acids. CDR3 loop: CASIAVAAYNEQFF. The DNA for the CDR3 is TGTGCCAGCATCGCGGTAGCGGCATACAATGAGCAGTTCTTC. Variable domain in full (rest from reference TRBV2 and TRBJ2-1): EPEVTQTPSHQVTQMGQEVILRCVPISNHLYFYWYRQILGQKVEFLVSFYNNEISEKSEIFDDQFSVERPDGSNFTLKIRSTKLEDSAMYFCASIAVAAYNEQFFGPGTRLTVL.

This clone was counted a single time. DNA for the CDR3: TGCGCCAGCAGAGGGAGGAGGGCGGACACTGAAGCTTTCTTT. It yields the protein CASRGRRADTEAFF. The V gene is TRBV5-1, the J gene TRBJ1-1; D gene ambiguous. Germline loops: CDR1 SGHRS, CDR2 YFSETQ. The CDR3 totals 14 residues. Trimming took off 5 bases at V and 3 bases at J, with 14 bases between the two ends.

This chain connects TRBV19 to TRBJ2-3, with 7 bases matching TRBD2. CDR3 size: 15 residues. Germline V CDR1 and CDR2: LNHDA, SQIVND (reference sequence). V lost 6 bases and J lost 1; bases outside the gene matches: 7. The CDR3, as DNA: TGTGCCAGTAGATCTTTCGCGGGGGGCACAGATACGCAGTATTTT. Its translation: CASRSFAGGTDTQYF.

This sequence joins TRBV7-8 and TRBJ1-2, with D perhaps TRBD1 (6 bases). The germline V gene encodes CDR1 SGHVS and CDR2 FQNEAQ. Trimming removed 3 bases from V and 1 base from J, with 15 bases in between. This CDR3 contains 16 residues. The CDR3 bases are TGTGCCAGCAGCTTGGTACAGGGTGCGATTAACTATGGCTACACCTTC. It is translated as CASSLVQGAINYGYTF. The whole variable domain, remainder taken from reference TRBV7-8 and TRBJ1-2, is GAGVSQSPRYKVAKRGQDVALRCDPISGHVSLFWYQQALGQGPEFLTYFQNEAQLDKSGLPSDRFFAERPEGSVSTLKIQRTQQEDSAVYLCASSLVQGAINYGYTFGSGTRLTVV.

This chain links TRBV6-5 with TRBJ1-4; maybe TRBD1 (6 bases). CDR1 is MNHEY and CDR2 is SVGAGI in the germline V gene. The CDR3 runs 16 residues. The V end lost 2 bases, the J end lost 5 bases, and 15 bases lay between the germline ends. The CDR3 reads CASSYAVGTLNEKLFF. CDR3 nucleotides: TGTGCCAGCAGTTACGCCGTGGGGACACTCAATGAAAAACTGTTTTTT.

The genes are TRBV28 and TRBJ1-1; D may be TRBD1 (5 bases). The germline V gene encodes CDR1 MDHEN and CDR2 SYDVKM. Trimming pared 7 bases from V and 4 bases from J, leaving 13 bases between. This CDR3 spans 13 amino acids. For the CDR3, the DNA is TGTGCCAGCACAGGGTCGGTCGTCACTGAAGCTTTCTTT. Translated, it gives CASTGSVVTEAFF.

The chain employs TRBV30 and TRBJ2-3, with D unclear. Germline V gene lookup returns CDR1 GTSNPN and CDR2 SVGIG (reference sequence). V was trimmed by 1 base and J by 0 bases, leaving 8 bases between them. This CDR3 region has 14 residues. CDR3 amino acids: CAWSEITSTDTQYF. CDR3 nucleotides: TGTGCCTGGAGTGAAATTACTAGCACAGATACGCAGTATTTT.